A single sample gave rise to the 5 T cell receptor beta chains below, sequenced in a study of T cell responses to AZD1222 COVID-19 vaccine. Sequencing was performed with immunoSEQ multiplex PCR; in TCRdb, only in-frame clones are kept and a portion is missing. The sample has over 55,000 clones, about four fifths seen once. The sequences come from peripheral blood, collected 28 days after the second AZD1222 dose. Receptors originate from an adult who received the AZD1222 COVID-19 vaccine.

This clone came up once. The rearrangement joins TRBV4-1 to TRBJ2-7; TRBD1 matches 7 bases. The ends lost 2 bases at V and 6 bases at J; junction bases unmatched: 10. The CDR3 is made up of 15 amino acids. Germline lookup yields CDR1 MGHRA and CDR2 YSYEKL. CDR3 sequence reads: CASSQLRGTAAEQYF. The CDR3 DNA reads TGCGCCAGCAGCCAACTAAGGGGGACAGCCGCCGAGCAGTACTTC.

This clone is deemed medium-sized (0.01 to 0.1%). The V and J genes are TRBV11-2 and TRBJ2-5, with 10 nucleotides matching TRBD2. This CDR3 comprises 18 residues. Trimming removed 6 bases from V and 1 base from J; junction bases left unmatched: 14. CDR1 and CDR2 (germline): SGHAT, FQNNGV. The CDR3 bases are TGTGCCAGCAGTTACCTAGCGGGGGCCCTCGGGGGCCAAGAGACCCAGTACTTC. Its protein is CASSYLAGALGGQETQYF.

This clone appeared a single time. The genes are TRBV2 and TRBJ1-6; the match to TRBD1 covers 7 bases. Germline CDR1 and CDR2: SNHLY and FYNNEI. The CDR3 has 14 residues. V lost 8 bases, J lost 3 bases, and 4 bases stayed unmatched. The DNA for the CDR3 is TGTGCCAGCGGGGGACAGCTCTATAATTCACCCCTCCACTTT. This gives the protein CASGGQLYNSPLHF. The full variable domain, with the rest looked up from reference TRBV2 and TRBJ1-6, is EPEVTQTPSHQVTQMGQEVILRCVPISNHLYFYWYRQILGQKVEFLVSFYNNEISEKSEIFDDQFSVERPDGSNFTLKIRSTKLEDSAMYFCASGGQLYNSPLHFGNGTRLTVT.

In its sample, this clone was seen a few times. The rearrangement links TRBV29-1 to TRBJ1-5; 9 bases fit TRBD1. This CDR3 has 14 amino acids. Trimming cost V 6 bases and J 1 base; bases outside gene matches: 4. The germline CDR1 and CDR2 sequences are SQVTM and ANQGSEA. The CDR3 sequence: CSVSDRGSNQPQHF. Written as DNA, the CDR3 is TGCAGCGTCTCGGACAGGGGAAGCAATCAGCCCCAGCATTTT.

CDR3 amino acids: CSVEDPRFQETQYF. CDR3 nucleotides: TGCAGCGTTGAAGATCCACGGTTCCAAGAGACCCAGTACTTC. V and J are TRBV29-1 and TRBJ2-5, with D hard to call. Germline V gene sequence: CDR1 SQVTM, CDR2 ANQGSEA. The CDR3 totals 14 residues. V dropped 0 bases and J dropped 1 base, with 9 bases sitting between them.